The 22 T cell receptor beta chains listed next were all sequenced from one sample in a study of post-analysis software for immune sequencing data. General study results and limits: Compared with controls, patients had more of 4 to 6 TRBV segments, including TRBV5-6, TRBV5-1 and TRBV20-1.

These receptors are not linked to any known antigen. Unique molecular identifiers were present in the TCR beta cDNA libraries. TCRdb re-called the PCR reads through MiXCR, storing one row per CDR3 protein. In the table there are 450,000 to 650,000 distinct CDR3 sequences, about 40% of which are singletons. Sequencing was done on a sample of blood. These receptor sequences come from a girl aged 5-17 years with multiple sclerosis.

The rearrangement uses TRBV29-1 and TRBJ2-7; TRBD2 matches 10 bases. The CDR3 contains 15 residues. In germline, CDR1 is SQVTM, CDR2 ANQGSEA. V trimming: 7 bases; J trimming: 2 bases; junction bases outside the gene matches: 11. The CDR3 protein is CSATATSGKPYEQYF. The CDR3 nucleotides read TGCAGCGCTACCGCAACTAGCGGGAAGCCCTACGAGCAGTACTTC.

V and J are TRBV30 and TRBJ2-7, with D possibly called TRBD1 or TRBD2 (6 bases each). Per the germline V gene, CDR1 is GTSNPN and CDR2 is SVGIG (reference sequence). CDR3 length equals 13 residues. V was cut by 4 bases and J by 3 bases, with 13 bases left in between. CDR3 loop: CAWTLGGIYEQYF. DNA for the CDR3: TGTGCCTGGACCCTAGGGGGGATCTACGAGCAGTACTTC.

The chain employs TRBV7-3 and TRBJ2-5, with D perhaps matching TRBD2 (5 bases). CDR3 length: 16 residues. The V and J ends lost 2 bases and 1 base respectively, with 14 bases between them. Germline assignment: CDR1 SGHTA and CDR2 FQGTGA. CDR3 in DNA: TGTGCCAGCAGCTTAGTGGGCCCGGGGTCCCAAGAGACCCAGTACTTC. Translation: CASSLVGPGSQETQYF. Full variable domain (remainder filled in from reference TRBV7-3 and TRBJ2-5): GAGVSQTPSNKVTEKGKYVELRCDPISGHTALYWYRQSLGQGPEFLIYFQGTGAADDSGLPNDRFFAVRPEGSVSTLKIQRTERGDSAVYLCASSLVGPGSQETQYFGPGTRLLVL.

J is TRBJ2-3 and V is TRBV5-1; 7 bases agree with TRBD2. This CDR3 spans 15 amino acids. From germline, CDR1 is SGHRS and CDR2 YFSETQ. Losses at the gene ends were 6 bases for V and 0 bases for J; bases not matched to a gene: 7. The CDR3 spells CASTSSGISTDTQYF. The CDR3 DNA reads TGCGCCAGCACTTCGAGCGGGATTAGCACAGATACGCAGTATTTT.

This clonotype came up a few times. The chain links TRBV20-1 to TRBJ2-1; D ambiguous. The CDR3 totals 15 residues. Trimming removed 3 bases from V and 4 bases from J, with 16 bases in between. Germline V CDR1 and CDR2: DFQATT, SNEGSKA (reference sequence). The CDR3 nucleotides are TGCAGTGCTAGTGGCAGTCAGCCTTTGTACAATGAGCAGTTCTTC. Its translation: CSASGSQPLYNEQFF.

This clonotype was seen only a few times. The V gene is TRBV20-1, the J gene TRBJ2-7; 10 bases align to TRBD2. There are 16 residues in the CDR3. The germline CDR1 and CDR2 sequences are DFQATT and SNEGSKA (reference sequence). J gave up 1 base and V 3 bases, and 9 bases lay outside the gene matches. The CDR3 region is CSARDSGRPASYEQYF. In nucleotides, the CDR3 is TGCAGTGCTAGGGATAGCGGGAGGCCAGCTTCCTACGAGCAGTACTTC.

The rearrangement uses TRBV3-1 and TRBJ2-3, with D maybe TRBD2 (6 bases). V was shortened by 4 bases and J by 4 bases, with 15 bases between the two germline ends. The CDR3 extends over 15 amino acids. The germline CDR1 and CDR2 sequences are LGHDT and YNNKEL (reference sequence). CDR3 region: CASSLGTQRPDTQYF. The CDR3 nucleotides read TGTGCCAGCAGCCTGGGGACTCAAAGACCAGATACGCAGTATTTT.

This clonotype was seen a few times. CDR3 DNA sequence: TGTGCCAGCAGTGAAGGGGATGGCAGGTTCTACGAGCAGTACTTC. Its translation is CASSEGDGRFYEQYF. The rearrangement links TRBV6-1 to TRBJ2-7; no clear D gene. Trimming removed 1 base from V and 3 bases from J, with 13 bases in between. Germline lookup yields CDR1 MNHNS and CDR2 SASEGT. The CDR3 totals 15 residues.

This clonotype was found a few times. The J gene is TRBJ2-7, the V gene TRBV2; 8 bases fit TRBD1. The CDR3 has 17 amino acids. Germline V gives CDR1 SNHLY, CDR2 FYNNEI. V was pared by 7 bases and J by 4 bases, with 18 bases of the junction left unmatched. Here the CDR3 reads CASNEGHGQGEPYEQYF. The CDR3 coding sequence is TGTGCCAGCAACGAGGGGCACGGACAGGGCGAACCTTACGAGCAGTACTTC.

The chain employs TRBV5-1 and TRBJ2-1, with TRBD2 as a possible D gene (5 bases). V was trimmed by 6 bases and J by 4 bases, leaving 17 bases between them. Germline V gene sequence: CDR1 SGHRS, CDR2 YFSETQ. This CDR3 is 15 amino acids long. DNA of the CDR3: TGCGCCAGCACCTGGACTCCAGGATTTTACAATGAGCAGTTCTTC. It yields the protein CASTWTPGFYNEQFF.

V and J are TRBV28 and TRBJ2-2; TRBD1 is a possible D gene (5 bases). With 3 bases removed from V and 15 bases from J, the gap between germline ends came to 17 bases. Germline CDR1 MDHEN, CDR2 SYDVKM. The CDR3 covers 13 residues. The DNA for the CDR3 is TGTGCCAGCAGTTTCCAATTCCAGGGTTGGATGTTTTTT. Translation gives CASSFQFQGWMFF.

This clonotype was counted many times. The CDR3 DNA reads as TGTGCCAGCAGCTTAGCAAGGCAAGGAAGTTCTGGCTACACCTTC. As protein: CASSLARQGSSGYTF. The rearrangement joins TRBV7-8 to TRBJ1-2; D remains ambiguous. Germline assignment: CDR1 SGHVS and CDR2 FQNEAQ. Deletions cut 0 bases from V and 7 bases from J, with 15 bases between. This CDR3 comprises 15 residues.

The rearrangement uses TRBV9 and TRBJ2-3, with TRBD2 matching 8 bases. The CDR3 spans 16 residues. V shed 0 bases and J 4 bases; nucleotides not matched to a gene: 7. In germline, CDR1 is SGDLS, CDR2 YYNGEE. The CDR3 region has the DNA TGTGCCAGCAGCGTAGGCCTCAATAGCGGGGCAGATACGCAGTATTTT. As protein: CASSVGLNSGADTQYF.

This chain joins TRBV10-3 and TRBJ2-1; TRBD2 agrees at 7 bases. The junction had 22 bases not matched to a gene; V was cut back by 10 bases and J by 7 bases. The germline gives CDR1 ENHRY, CDR2 SYGVKD. The CDR3 is made up of 17 amino acids. Here the CDR3 reads CATISGRRTRTGNEQFF. The CDR3 DNA sequence: TGTGCCACCATCAGTGGGCGCCGGACTAGGACCGGGAATGAGCAGTTCTTC.

The gene calls are TRBV10-3 and TRBJ2-7, with 8 bases matching TRBD1. Germline V gene lookup returns CDR1 ENHRY and CDR2 SYGVKD. V trimming: 10 bases; J trimming: 0 bases; junction bases outside the gene matches: 11. CDR3 size: 15 residues. The CDR3 spells CATLSDRANSYEQYF. Written as DNA, the CDR3 is TGTGCCACCTTATCGGACAGGGCCAACTCCTACGAGCAGTACTTC.

By share, this clonotype ranks as medium-sized (0.01 to 0.1%). The genes are TRBV27 and TRBJ2-3; D not certain. Germline CDR1 and CDR2: MNHEY and SMNVEV (reference sequence). Trimming pared 4 bases from V and 0 bases from J, leaving 11 bases between. The CDR3 loop spans 15 amino acids. As DNA, the CDR3 is TGTGCCAGCAGTTCCCCGACAACTAGCACAGATACGCAGTATTTT. It yields the protein CASSSPTTSTDTQYF.

This clonotype appeared many times. The rearrangement uses TRBV10-3 and TRBJ2-7; D remains ambiguous. CDR1 and CDR2 from the germline V gene are ENHRY and SYGVKD. CDR3 size: 13 residues. V was shortened by 2 bases and J by 0 bases, with 5 bases between the two germline ends. CDR3 sequence (DNA): TGTGCCATCAGTGAGGTGGGCTCCTACGAGCAGTACTTC. It encodes CAISEVGSYEQYF.

J is TRBJ2-7 and V is TRBV28; TRBD2 might be the D (6 bases). Trimming took off 3 bases at V and 0 bases at J, with 9 bases between the two ends. The CDR3 totals 14 residues. Germline V gene data show CDR1 as MDHEN and CDR2 as SYDVKM. The CDR3: CASSFLAFSYEQYF. Here the CDR3 DNA reads TGTGCCAGCAGTTTCCTAGCGTTCTCCTACGAGCAGTACTTC.

In its sample, this clonotype was seen once. An end of the junction differs from the germline gene, which may be a read error. The chain is built from TRBV6-5 and TRBJ2-1; TRBD1 is a possible D gene (6 bases). The CDR3 spans 12 residues. Germline assignment: CDR1 MNHEY and CDR2 SVGAGI. The CDR3 sequence is CANSSGAGEQFF. CDR3 bases: TGTGCCAACAGTTCAGGGGCCGGGGAGCAGTTCTTC.

This clonotype was counted only a few times. V gene TRBV12-3 or TRBV12-4 combines with J gene TRBJ2-4; D may correspond to TRBD1 or TRBD2 (6 bases each). The CDR3 is made up of 15 amino acids. The germline V and J ends were trimmed by 6 bases and 4 bases, with 16 bases remaining between them. The chain's CDR3 is CASSSWGAQKNIQYF. The CDR3 nucleotides are TGTGCCAGCAGCTCTTGGGGGGCGCAGAAAAACATTCAGTACTTC.

V is TRBV2 and J is TRBJ2-3; D could derive from TRBD1 or TRBD2 (5 bases each). The CDR3 has 15 amino acids. The V gene lost 11 bases and the J gene lost 3 bases, with 21 bases spanning the gap. Germline assignment: CDR1 SNHLY and CDR2 FYNNEI. The CDR3 DNA follows: TGTGCCGGCTGCGGAGCGAGGGGCGGGACAGATACGCAGTATTTT. Its translation is CAGCGARGGTDTQYF.

The chain recombines TRBV4-2 with TRBJ2-5; 10 bases line up with TRBD2. V shed 0 bases, J shed 5 bases, and the junction held 9 bases outside the gene matches. The germline V gene encodes CDR1 LGHNA and CDR2 YNFKEQ. This CDR3 spans 17 amino acids. CDR3 region: CASSQEGAGGLEETQYF. The CDR3 DNA reads as TGTGCCAGCAGCCAAGAAGGAGCGGGGGGGCTGGAGGAGACCCAGTACTTC.